This TCR beta chain emerged from a study of T cell repertoires in cytomegalovirus infection (dated 2019 in TCRdb). Background for the entire study: Alongside well-studied HLA-B-restricted epitopes, the peptide stimulations were aimed at recently identified HLA-C-restricted CMV epitopes, whose presentation resists viral immunomodulation. Donor HLA type was relevant to the analysis, as public TCR beta signatures indicated carriage of CMV infection together with the matching HLA type.

TCRdb shows the sequencer as Illumina HiSeq 1500. TCRdb reprocessing: public reads trimmed at Q25 with fastp, clones called with MiXCR, in-frame beta chains kept. Each CDR3 protein gets just one entry, which takes the most common genes and DNA from the rows behind it. For this sample there are about 37,000 distinct CDR3 sequences; about 48% appear just once. 75% to 95% of the sample belongs to the ten largest clones. Per the germline V gene (reference sequence), LNHDA is the CDR1 and SQIVND is the CDR2. V is clipped by 6 bases and J by 2 bases, and the sequence between their germline boundaries is 13 bases long. Measured from the cysteine to the phenylalanine, the CDR3 is 15 residues long. Of the read, only the CDR3 DNA is kept; its 45 bases are in frame from base 1. Interpreted using the paper, the treatment or condition label stands for: in vitro stimulation with specific CMV peptide epitopes to enrich CMV-specific T cells.

Overall study outcomes, separate from this receptor: Cumulative frequency of public TCR beta family members discriminated carriers of CMV infection plus the relevant HLA type in this cohort and an independent approximately 400-donor cohort. The ex vivo response was dominated by HLA-C-restricted CMV-specific TCR beta clonotypes, which also provided the single most frequent clonotype in two of eight donors.

This clonotype appeared a single time. Its antigen is unknown. Base qualities are not recorded, but no much larger clone differs from it by a single base. A lone read gives weak evidence. Sequenced here: CD8+ T cells from cultured PBMCs, sampled from culture after CMV antigen stimulation. The V gene is TRBV19 and the J gene is TRBJ2-2, with TRBD1 as a weak D call on 6 bases. The TCR was taken from a human donor in good health (CMV status not recorded). Some clones in this sample may be carry-over from other donors' samples. CDR3 region: CASRPTGSNTGELFF. The sequenced DNA: TGTGCCAGTAGGCCCACAGGGAGTAACACCGGGGAGCTGTTTTTT. When the CDR3 is completed using the reference TRBV19 and TRBJ2-2 genes on either side, the full variable domain is DGGITQSPKYLFRKEGQNVTLSCEQNLNHDAMYWYRQDPGQGLRLIYYSQIVNDFQKGDIAEGYSVSREKKESFPLTVTSAQKNPTAFYLCASRPTGSNTGELFFGEGSRLTVL.